These T cell receptor beta chains were read from a single sample in a study of response to subunit inactivated influenza vaccine. Each CDR3 protein is one row after TCRdb ran MiXCR on the RT-PCR reads. The sample comprises about 800,000 distinct CDR3 sequences, 21% of which are singletons, and 10% rests with the top ten. This specimen was PBMCs from blood, taken roughly 5 days after vaccination. Every receptor here comes from a man aged 50 to 60 who received an inactivated influenza vaccine. The CDR3 runs from the conserved cysteine through the conserved F or W. Each record gives: clone size, D gene, J gene, V gene, CDR3 protein, CDR3 DNA. A D gene is named only where the DNA matches it firmly. The size field is filled for only some rows; it gives once, few, many or a size class.

>few|TRBD2|TRBJ2-7|TRBV7-6
CASSFDGTSGNYEQYF
TGTGCCAGCAGCTTCGATGGGACTAGCGGGAACTACGAGCAGTACTTC
>NA|TRBD2|TRBJ2-1|TRBV20-1
CSAARGTNYNEQFF
TGCAGTGCTGCAAGAGGGACTAACTACAATGAGCAGTTCTTC
>NA|NA|TRBJ2-7|TRBV7-2
CASSVTRGYEQYF
TGTGCCAGCAGCGTGACTAGAGGATACGAGCAGTACTTC
>NA|NA|TRBJ2-3|TRBV5-1
CASSLVQAEAGAQYF
TGCGCCAGCAGCTTGGTACAGGCCGAAGCAGGGGCGCAGTATTTT
>few|TRBD1|TRBJ2-7|TRBV7-9
CASSTDRGSSYEQYF
TGTGCCAGCAGCACTGACAGGGGGTCCTCCTACGAGCAGTACTTC
>few|NA|TRBJ2-3|TRBV7-9
CASSAGHMTDTQYF
TGTGCCAGCAGCGCCGGACACATGACAGATACGCAGTATTTT
>NA|NA|TRBJ1-2|TRBV12-3/TRBV12-4
CASSPTAAGYGYTF
TGTGCCAGCAGCCCGACGGCCGCTGGGTATGGCTACACCTTC
>many|NA|TRBJ1-2|TRBV12-3/TRBV12-4
CASSADKSNYYGYTF
TGTGCCAGCAGTGCAGACAAGTCAAACTACTATGGCTACACCTTC
>many|NA|TRBJ2-7|TRBV10-3
CAISESNLGAVHEQYF
TGTGCCATCAGTGAGTCAAATTTGGGGGCTGTCCACGAGCAGTACTTC
>NA|TRBD2|TRBJ2-1|TRBV24-1
CATSDPLAGVNEQFF
TGTGCCACCAGTGATCCGCTAGCGGGAGTCAATGAGCAGTTCTTC
>NA|TRBD2|TRBJ2-7|TRBV7-2
CASSLTILAGVYEQYF
TGTGCCAGCAGCTTAACCATACTAGCGGGGGTCTACGAGCAGTACTTC
>NA|NA|TRBJ2-3|TRBV29-1
CSSNLGASDTQYF
TGCAGCTCCAATCTAGGGGCAAGTGATACGCAGTATTTT
>NA|NA|TRBJ2-6|TRBV4-2
CASSRTGTGANVLNF
TGTGCCAGCAGCCGTACAGGGACTGGGGCCAACGTCCTGAATTTC
>few|TRBD1|TRBJ2-7|TRBV7-2
CASSSTLGTGDSYEQYF
TGTGCCAGCAGCTCGACCTTAGGGACAGGGGACTCCTACGAGCAGTACTTC
>few|NA|TRBJ2-2|TRBV5-1
CASSLDLGTGELFF
TGCGCCAGCAGCTTGGATCTGGGAACCGGGGAGCTGTTTTTT
>NA|TRBD2|TRBJ2-3|TRBV7-2
CASSFLPGGGTDTQYF
TGTGCCAGCAGCTTCCTTCCGGGAGGAGGCACAGATACGCAGTATTTT
>NA|NA|TRBJ1-5|TRBV20-1
CSATHGTSRSGQPQHF
TGCAGTGCTACCCACGGGACAAGTCGGTCTGGTCAGCCCCAGCATTTT
>once|NA|TRBJ1-5|TRBV7-8
CASSLGSLYSNQPQHF
TGTGCCAGCAGCTTAGGGTCCCTATATAGCAATCAGCCCCAGCATTTT
>few|TRBD1|TRBJ2-5|TRBV12-3/TRBV12-4
CASRRQGGETQYF
TGTGCCAGCAGGCGACAGGGGGGAGAGACCCAGTACTTC
>NA|NA|TRBJ2-7|TRBV6-1
CASRDWGTSYEQYF
TGTGCCAGCAGGGACTGGGGCACCTCCTACGAGCAGTACTTC
>NA|NA|TRBJ1-1|TRBV20-1
CSARMNTEAFF
TGCAGTGCTCGAATGAACACTGAAGCTTTCTTT
>NA|TRBD1|TRBJ2-5|TRBV28
CASSLTGRLETQYF
TGTGCCAGCAGTTTGACAGGGCGGTTGGAGACCCAGTACTTC
>few|TRBD1|TRBJ1-5|TRBV15
CATSREGGQRNQPQHF
TGTGCCACCAGCAGAGAAGGGGGACAGCGGAACCAGCCCCAGCATTTT
>few|NA|TRBJ2-1|TRBV4-3
CASSQTPGTPNEQFF
TGCGCCAGCAGCCAAACACCCGGGACTCCCAATGAGCAGTTCTTC
>NA|NA|TRBJ2-2|TRBV6-5
CASGYVGELFF
TGTGCCAGCGGCTACGTCGGGGAGCTGTTTTTT
>few|TRBD1|TRBJ1-1|TRBV12-3/TRBV12-4
CASREGQGVMNTEAFF
TGTGCCAGCAGGGAGGGACAGGGGGTGATGAACACTGAAGCTTTCTTT
>many|NA|TRBJ1-2|TRBV27
CASSPNYGYTF
TGTGCCAGCAGCCCTAACTATGGCTACACCTTC
>NA|NA|TRBJ2-7|TRBV20-1
CSARGAPGHYEQYF
TGCAGTGCTAGGGGGGCTCCCGGGCACTACGAGCAGTACTTC
>NA|NA|TRBJ2-1|TRBV4-3
CASSRDPRGYNEQFF
TGCGCCAGCAGCCGGGACCCCCGGGGCTACAATGAGCAGTTCTTC
>many|NA|TRBJ2-3|TRBV12-3/TRBV12-4
CASSLLGYTDTQYF
TGTGCCAGCAGTTTGCTTGGGTACACAGATACGCAGTATTTT
>few|NA|TRBJ1-6|TRBV6-5
CATGRDSALHF
TGTGCCACCGGCCGGGATTCGGCCCTCCACTTT
>NA|NA|TRBJ2-5|TRBV15
CATSRFQYQETQYF
TGTGCCACCAGCAGGTTCCAGTACCAAGAGACCCAGTACTTC
>NA|NA|TRBJ1-6|TRBV10-2
CASSESAGRTSPLHF
TGCGCCAGCAGTGAGTCGGCGGGGCGGACTTCACCCCTCCACTTT
>NA|TRBD1|TRBJ2-5|TRBV4-3
CASSQGRRTGAETQYF
TGCGCCAGCAGCCAAGGTCGCAGGACAGGGGCAGAGACCCAGTACTTC
>NA|NA|TRBJ2-1|TRBV7-6
CASGQDYQVGNEQFF
TGTGCCAGCGGACAAGACTATCAGGTGGGCAATGAGCAGTTCTTC
>NA|TRBD2|TRBJ2-1|TRBV6-2/TRBV6-3
CASSYISGRASYNEQFF
TGTGCCAGCAGTTACATTAGCGGGAGGGCCTCCTACAATGAGCAGTTCTTC
>NA|NA|TRBJ2-1|TRBV21-1
CASSPRLKTSGVTNEQFF
TGTGCCAGCAGCCCCCGCTTAAAAACTAGCGGGGTCACAAATGAGCAGTTCTTC
>NA|NA|TRBJ2-5|TRBV21-1
CASSKVTGGDRQETQYF
TGTGCCAGCAGCAAAGTTACAGGGGGGGACAGACAAGAGACCCAGTACTTC
>NA|TRBD2|TRBJ2-5|TRBV4-3
CASSQDKGGDQYF
TGCGCCAGCAGCCAAGATAAGGGAGGGGACCAGTACTTC
>many|NA|TRBJ2-1|TRBV12-3/TRBV12-4
CASSPRGSSYNEQFF
TGTGCCAGCAGCCCTCGGGGGAGCTCCTACAATGAGCAGTTCTTC
>NA|TRBD1|TRBJ2-7|TRBV4-1
CASSQIGQGAHEQYF
TGCGCCAGCAGCCAAATAGGACAGGGGGCTCACGAGCAGTACTTC
>NA|TRBD1|TRBJ1-1|TRBV11-2
CASSLGPPGTVNTEAFF
TGTGCCAGCAGCTTAGGCCCGCCCGGGACAGTGAACACTGAAGCTTTCTTT
>few|NA|TRBJ2-7|TRBV2
CASSPVLRDHEQYF
TGTGCCAGCAGTCCGGTCTTACGGGACCACGAGCAGTACTTC
>NA|TRBD2|TRBJ2-5|TRBV24-1
CATSDSGKEETQYF
TGTGCCACCAGTGACAGCGGGAAGGAAGAGACCCAGTACTTC
>NA|NA|TRBJ2-7|TRBV29-1
CSVGGGARTYEQYF
TGCAGCGTTGGGGGGGGGGCCCGAACTTACGAGCAGTACTTC
>few|TRBD2|TRBJ2-3|TRBV20-1
CSISRREGGTDTQYF
TGCAGTATCTCTCGGCGGGAGGGGGGCACAGATACGCAGTATTTT
>few|TRBD2|TRBJ2-7|TRBV10-3
CAISEPGGEQYF
TGTGCCATCAGTGAGCCGGGGGGCGAGCAGTACTTC
>NA|TRBD1|TRBJ2-1|TRBV12-3/TRBV12-4
CARSRDRARNEQFF
TGTGCCAGAAGCCGGGACAGGGCCCGCAATGAGCAGTTCTTC
>NA|TRBD2|TRBJ2-2|TRBV11-2
CASSLVLAGFANTGELFF
TGTGCCAGCAGCTTAGTACTAGCGGGATTCGCGAACACCGGGGAGCTGTTTTTT
>NA|TRBD2|TRBJ2-7|TRBV4-2
CASSREVALYEQYF
TGTGCCAGCAGTCGGGAGGTAGCCCTCTACGAGCAGTACTTC
>NA|NA|TRBJ2-6|TRBV18
CASSPDSGANVLTF
TGTGCCAGCTCACCCGACTCTGGGGCCAACGTCCTGACTTTC
>few|NA|TRBJ1-5|TRBV3-1
CASSHMWGEVPQHF
TGTGCCAGCAGCCACATGTGGGGGGAGGTGCCCCAGCATTTT
>few|NA|TRBJ2-5|TRBV25-1
CASSRGVKETQYF
TGTGCCAGCAGTAGAGGGGTAAAAGAGACCCAGTACTTC
>NA|TRBD1|TRBJ2-7|TRBV7-9
CASSYYRGRAYEQYF
TGTGCCAGCAGCTATTACAGGGGCCGGGCCTACGAGCAGTACTTC
>few|NA|TRBJ2-3|TRBV20-1
CSATGTGTPSTDTQYF
TGCAGTGCCACTGGGACCGGCACTCCTAGCACAGATACGCAGTATTTT